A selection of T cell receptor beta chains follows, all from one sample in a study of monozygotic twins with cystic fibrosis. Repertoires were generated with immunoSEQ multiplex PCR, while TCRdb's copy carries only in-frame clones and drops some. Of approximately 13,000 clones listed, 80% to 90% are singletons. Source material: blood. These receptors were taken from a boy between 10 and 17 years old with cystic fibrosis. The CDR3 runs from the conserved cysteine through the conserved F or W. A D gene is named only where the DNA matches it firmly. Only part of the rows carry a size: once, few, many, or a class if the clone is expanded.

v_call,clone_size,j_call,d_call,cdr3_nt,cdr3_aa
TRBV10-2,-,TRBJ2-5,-,TGCGCCAGCAACGATCTTCAGGACCAAGAGACCCAGTACTTC,CASNDLQDQETQYF
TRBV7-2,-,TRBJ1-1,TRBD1,TGTGCCAGCAGCTTACAGGGGGCTGAAGCTTTCTTT,CASSLQGAEAFF
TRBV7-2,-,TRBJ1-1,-,TGTGCCAGCAGCTCCAGACATGGGAACACTGAAGCTTTCTTT,CASSSRHGNTEAFF
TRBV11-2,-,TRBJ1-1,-,TGTGCCAGCAGCTTAGACCAGGGATACACTGAAGCTTTCTTT,CASSLDQGYTEAFF
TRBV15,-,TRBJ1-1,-,TGTGCCACCGGACCCCGCCTTTGGAACACTGAAGCTTTCTTT,CATGPRLWNTEAFF
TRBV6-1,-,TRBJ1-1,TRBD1,TGTGCCAGCAGTGATCGGACAGGGGGCAAGGGCACTGAAGCTTTCTTT,CASSDRTGGKGTEAFF
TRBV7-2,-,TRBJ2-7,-,TGTGCCAGCAATGGGCCATCAACGCCCTACGAGCAGTACTTC,CASNGPSTPYEQYF
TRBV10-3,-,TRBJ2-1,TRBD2,TGTGCCATCAGTACCCTACTAGCGGGGTACAATGAGCAGTTCTTC,CAISTLLAGYNEQFF
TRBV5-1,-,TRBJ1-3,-,TGCGCCAGCAGCTTGGCGCCACGGACCGCCTCTGGAAACACCATATATTTT,CASSLAPRTASGNTIYF
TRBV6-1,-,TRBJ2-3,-,TGTGCCAGCAGTGAAGTCGTGTTTAGCACAGATACGCAGTATTTT,CASSEVVFSTDTQYF
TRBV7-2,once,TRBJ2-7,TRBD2,TGTGCCAGCAGCCTCCCTAGCGGGGGCCACTACGAGCAGTACTTC,CASSLPSGGHYEQYF
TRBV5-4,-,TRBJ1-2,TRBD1,TGTGCCAGCAGCTCTTCGACAGGGGAGAGGGGCTACACCTTC,CASSSSTGERGYTF
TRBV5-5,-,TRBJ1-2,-,TGTGCCAGCAGCTTGGGCCGGCAGGGACCTCGCGGCTACACCTTC,CASSLGRQGPRGYTF
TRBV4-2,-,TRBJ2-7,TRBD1,TGTGCCAGCAGCCCCGGGACAGTAAGATCCTACGCCGAGCAGTACTTC,CASSPGTVRSYAEQYF
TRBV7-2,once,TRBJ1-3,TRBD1,TGTGCCAGCAGCCTCGGCCCGCAGGGGGCTCTTGGAAACACCATATATTTT,CASSLGPQGALGNTIYF
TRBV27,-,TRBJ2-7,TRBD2,TGTGCCAGCAGTTTAGTACTAGCGGGAGTCGACGAGCAGTACTTC,CASSLVLAGVDEQYF
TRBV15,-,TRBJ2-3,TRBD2,TGTGCCACCAGCAGGTCTCGGGGGACTAGCGGCCACACAGATACGCAGTATTTT,CATSRSRGTSGHTDTQYF
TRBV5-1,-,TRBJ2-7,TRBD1,TGCGCCAGCAGCCCAAGACAGGGTCACCTCGGGGAGCAGTACTTC,CASSPRQGHLGEQYF
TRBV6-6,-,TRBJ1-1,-,TGTGCCAGCAGCTCCAGGGAGAACACTGAAGCTTTCTTT,CASSSRENTEAFF
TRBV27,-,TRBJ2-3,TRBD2,TGTGCCAGCAAGCGGGGCACTAGCACAGATACGCAGTATTTT,CASKRGTSTDTQYF
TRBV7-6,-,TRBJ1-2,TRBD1,TGTGCCAGCAGCTTATTAGGACAGGCCTACTCCAACTATGGCTACACCTTC,CASSLLGQAYSNYGYTF
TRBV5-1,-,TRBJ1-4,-,TGCGCCAGCAGCCGGGACGGGGTCGCGGATGAAAAACTGTTTTTT,CASSRDGVADEKLFF
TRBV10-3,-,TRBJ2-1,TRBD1,TGTGCCATCAGTCCTTACCGGGACAGGGGGCCGAATGAGCAGTTCTTC,CAISPYRDRGPNEQFF
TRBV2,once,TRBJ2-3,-,TGTGCCAGCAGTCCCGGAACAGATACGCAGTATTTT,CASSPGTDTQYF
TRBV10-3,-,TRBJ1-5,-,TGTGCCATCAGCCAGATGGGGGATCAGCCCCAGCATTTT,CAISQMGDQPQHF
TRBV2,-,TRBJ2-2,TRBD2,TGTGCCAGCAGATATACTAGCGGCGCGAACACCGGGGAGCTGTTTTTT,CASRYTSGANTGELFF
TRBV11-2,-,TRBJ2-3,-,TGTGCCAGCAGCTTAGGCCTTACGCAGTATTTT,CASSLGLTQYF
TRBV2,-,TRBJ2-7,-,TGTGCCAGCAGTGGGGGATCCTACGAGCAGTACTTC,CASSGGSYEQYF
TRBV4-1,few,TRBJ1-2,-,TGCGCCAGCAGCCCACTACTTAAAGGCACAGGGTCGCGAGGCTACACCTTC,CASSPLLKGTGSRGYTF
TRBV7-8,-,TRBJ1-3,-,TGTGCCAGCAGCTTAGGCGGTCGGGGGGGTGGAAACACCATATATTTT,CASSLGGRGGGNTIYF
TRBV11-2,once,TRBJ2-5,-,TGTGCCAGCAGCCGGAGCGAACAAGAGACCCAGTACTTC,CASSRSEQETQYF
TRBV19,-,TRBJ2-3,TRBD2,TGTGCCAGTAGTATAGGCACTAGCGGGGGTTCGGATACGCAGTATTTT,CASSIGTSGGSDTQYF
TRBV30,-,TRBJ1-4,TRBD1,TGTGCCTGGGGGGCGCAGGGGGGAACTAATGAAAAACTGTTTTTT,CAWGAQGGTNEKLFF
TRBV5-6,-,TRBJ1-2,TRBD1,TGTGCCAGCAGCCCGGACAGGGGCTATGGCTACACCTTC,CASSPDRGYGYTF
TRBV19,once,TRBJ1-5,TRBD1,TGTGCCAGCACCGGGACAGGGACGCAGCCCCAGCATTTT,CASTGTGTQPQHF
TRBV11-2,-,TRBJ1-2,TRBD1,TGTGCCAGCAGCTCGCTCCGGGACAGGGGAACTAACTATGGCTACACCTTC,CASSSLRDRGTNYGYTF
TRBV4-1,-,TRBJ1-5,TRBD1,TGCGCCAGCAGCCAACACCCTCCCGGACAGGGTGGTCAGCCCCAGCATTTT,CASSQHPPGQGGQPQHF
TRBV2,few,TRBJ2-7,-,TGTGCCAGCAGTGGAGACAGCTACGAGCAGTACTTC,CASSGDSYEQYF
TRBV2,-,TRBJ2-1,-,TGTGCCAGCAGGCCCCGAGGGAGCTCCTACAATGAGCAGTTCTTC,CASRPRGSSYNEQFF
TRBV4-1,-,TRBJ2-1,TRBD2,TGCGCCAGCAGCCAAGATCGCCTAGCGGGAAAGTACAATGAGCAGTTCTTC,CASSQDRLAGKYNEQFF
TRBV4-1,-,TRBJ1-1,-,TGCGCCAGCAGCCCGGGGCAGATGTTCACTGAAGCTTTCTTT,CASSPGQMFTEAFF
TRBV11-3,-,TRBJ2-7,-,TGTGCCAGCAGCTTAGAGGCGCACTCAAGGCAGTACTTC,CASSLEAHSRQYF
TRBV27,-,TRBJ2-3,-,TGTGCCAGCAGTTACGGAGGACACACAGATACGCAGTATTTT,CASSYGGHTDTQYF
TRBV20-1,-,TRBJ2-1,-,TGCAGTGCTAGCTCTGACCTAGAGCAGTTCTTC,CSASSDLEQFF
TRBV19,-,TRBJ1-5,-,TGTGCCAGTAGTATAGGGTTTCAGCCCCAGCATTTT,CASSIGFQPQHF
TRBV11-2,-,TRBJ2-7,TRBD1,TGTGCCAGCAGCCGGGGACAGTCCTACGAGCAGTACTTC,CASSRGQSYEQYF
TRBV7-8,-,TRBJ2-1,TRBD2,TGTGCCAGCAGCCCCTATAGCGGCGGGGGGGCCGCTGAGCAGTTCTTC,CASSPYSGGGAAEQFF
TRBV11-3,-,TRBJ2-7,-,TGTGCCAGCAGCTGGGGGACGGGCTACGAGCAGTACTTC,CASSWGTGYEQYF
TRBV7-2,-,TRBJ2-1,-,TGTGCCAGCAGCTTAGCGGGAGTCCAAGAGCAGTTCTTC,CASSLAGVQEQFF
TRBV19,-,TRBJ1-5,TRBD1,TGTGCCAGTAGTATTGCGGTCGGGACAGGGGTGAGTCCCCAGCATTTT,CASSIAVGTGVSPQHF
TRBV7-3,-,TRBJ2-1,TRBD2,TGTGCCAGCAGCTTCTCGGGGGGGACACCGGTCTACAATGAGCAGTTCTTC,CASSFSGGTPVYNEQFF
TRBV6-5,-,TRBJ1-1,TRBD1,TGTGCCAGCAGTTTCGGGACAGGGGGCGCGGGCACTGAAGCTTTCTTT,CASSFGTGGAGTEAFF
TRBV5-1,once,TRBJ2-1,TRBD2,TGCGCCAGCAGCTTGGATGGGAGTCTAGCGGCCACCCACAATGAGCAGTTCTTC,CASSLDGSLAATHNEQFF
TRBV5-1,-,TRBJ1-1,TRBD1,TGCGCCAGCAGCGTCCGGGACAGGGGGCTCGGGACTGAAGCTTTCTTT,CASSVRDRGLGTEAFF